These 19 T cell receptor beta chains share one sample of origin, sequenced in a study of T cells after yellow fever vaccination. MiXCR was run by TCRdb on the 5' RACE reads, yielding one entry per CDR3 protein. This sample has some 240,000 distinct CDR3 sequences, with 5.2% found just once. Source: CD4+ T cells sorted from PBMCs, taken on the day of the yellow fever booster vaccination. All receptors derive from a man aged 18 to 30 who received the YFV17D yellow fever vaccine.

This clonotype has more than one count but fewer than ten. This chain connects TRBV19 to TRBJ1-6, with D possibly matching TRBD1 (6 bases). Looked up from germline, CDR1 is LNHDA and CDR2 is SQIVND (reference sequence). CDR3 length: 15 amino acids. V lost 2 bases and J lost 7, with 12 bases in between. In DNA form, the CDR3 reads TGTGCCAGTAGTATACAAACAGGGAAGAATTCACCCCTCCACTTT. Residues: CASSIQTGKNSPLHF.

This clonotype was seen repeatedly, ten times or more. The chain recombines TRBV7-9 with TRBJ2-4; D gene uncertain. Per germline, CDR1 SEHNR and CDR2 FQNEAQ (reference sequence). Trimming removed 2 bases at V and 5 bases at J, with 4 bases between. CDR3 length: 12 amino acids. This CDR3 is CASSLPQNIQYF. The CDR3 DNA sequence: TGTGCCAGCAGCTTACCGCAAAACATTCAGTACTTC. Combining the CDR3 with reference TRBV7-9 and TRBJ2-4 gives the whole variable domain DTGVSQNPRHKITKRGQNVTFRCDPISEHNRLYWYRQTLGQGPEFLTYFQNEAQLEKSRLLSDRFSAERPKGSFSTLEIQRTEQGDSAMYLCASSLPQNIQYFGAGTRLSVL.

The rearrangement joins TRBV21-1 to TRBJ1-5. TRBV21-1 is described as a pseudogene. The CDR3 has 10 residues. The chain's CDR3 is CASADQPQHF. The CDR3 DNA reads as TGTGCCAGCGCTGATCAGCCCCAGCATTTT.

This clonotype came up a few times. The chain links TRBV12-3 or TRBV12-4 to TRBJ2-4; 9 bases map to TRBD2. The CDR3 length is 17 residues. After removal of 3 bases from V and 10 bases from J, the junction contained 16 bases not matched to a gene. The CDR3 here is CASSFKAGGGHRGIQYF. CDR3 bases: TGTGCCAGCAGTTTTAAAGCGGGGGGAGGCCACCGGGGGATTCAGTACTTC.

This clonotype was seen only a few times. A read error is likely, as this CDR3 ends without the conserved phenylalanine or tryptophan. It is unclear where the CDR3 begins or ends on the DNA, so no DNA is shown, and the CDR3 is as TCRdb lists it. The chain joins TRBV12-3 or TRBV12-4 to TRBJ1-1; the table calls TRBD1, which could not be checked here. The CDR3 comprises 9 residues, both ends counted. The chain's CDR3 is CASSPFQPG.

The chain recombines TRBV20-1 with TRBJ2-6; D not certain. The CDR3 sequence is 14 residues long. In germline, CDR1 is DFQATT, CDR2 SNEGSKA (reference sequence). The ends were cut back, 4 bases at V and 0 bases at J, with 7 bases in the middle. The CDR3 is CSATATSGANVLTF. CDR3 DNA: TGCAGTGCTACCGCTACCTCTGGGGCCAACGTCCTGACTTTC.

This clonotype was seen a handful of times. The genes are TRBV29-1 and TRBJ1-2, with 10 bases aligning to TRBD1. V lost 4 bases to trimming and J lost 13 bases; unmatched junction nucleotides: 12. The CDR3 contains 13 residues. Germline V gene lookup returns CDR1 SQVTM and CDR2 ANQGSEA. The CDR3 is CSVVAGQGSRCTF. The CDR3 DNA is TGCAGCGTTGTCGCGGGACAGGGGTCGCGCTGCACCTTC.

This clonotype was detected a few times. The chain joins TRBV15 to TRBJ1-5, with TRBD1 matching 11 bases. V lost 5 bases to trimming and J lost 6 bases; unmatched junction nucleotides: 6. CDR3 size: 15 residues. Germline V CDR1 and CDR2: LNHNV, YYDKDF (reference sequence). CDR3 in amino acids: CATSSRTGGVQPQHF. The CDR3 coding sequence is TGTGCCACCAGCTCTCGGACAGGGGGCGTTCAGCCCCAGCATTTT.

The V call is TRBV4-3, the J call TRBJ2-1, with D possibly TRBD1 on 5 matching bases. V dropped 5 bases and J dropped 3 bases, with 17 bases sitting between them. The CDR3 is made up of 16 amino acids. Germline V lookup: CDR1 LGHNA, CDR2 YSLEER. Here the CDR3 DNA reads TGCGCCAGCAGCACCCGACAGTCGTTATTCTACAATGAGCAGTTCTTC. Residues: CASSTRQSLFYNEQFF.

The J gene is TRBJ1-6, the V gene TRBV5-1; 7 bases agree with TRBD1. Germline CDR1 reads SGHRS; CDR2 reads YFSETQ. V shed 1 base, J shed 5 bases, and the junction held 3 bases outside the gene matches. This CDR3 is 15 amino acids long. CDR3 loop: CASSLSGQDNSPLHF. The CDR3 nucleotides read TGCGCCAGCAGCTTGAGTGGACAGGATAATTCACCCCTCCACTTT.

This clonotype has at least ten counts. V and J are TRBV7-9 and TRBJ2-3; 7 bases are shared with TRBD2. Per the germline V gene, CDR1 is SEHNR and CDR2 is FQNEAQ (reference sequence). This CDR3 has 15 residues. The V segment lost 7 bases and the J segment 2 bases; nucleotides outside the gene matches: 9. The CDR3 DNA reads as TGTGCCAGCACCCCCCGCGGGGGTAACACAGATACGCAGTATTTT. Its protein is CASTPRGGNTDTQYF.

In this sample, this clonotype turned up many times. The chain is built from TRBV11-2 and TRBJ1-1, with a possible D match to TRBD1 (5 bases). This CDR3 contains 14 residues. V lost 2 bases and J 5 bases, leaving 12 bases between the germline ends. Looked up from germline, CDR1 is SGHAT and CDR2 is FQNNGV. The CDR3 protein is CASSLSRRGTEAFF. The CDR3 DNA is TGTGCCAGCAGCTTATCCCGTAGGGGTACTGAAGCTTTCTTT.

This clonotype came up many times. V usage is TRBV4-1 and J usage is TRBJ2-7; D remains ambiguous. Germline V gives CDR1 MGHRA, CDR2 YSYEKL. Between the trimmed V and J ends, which lost 2 bases and 10 bases, there was a span of 3 bases. CDR3 size: 9 residues. The chain's CDR3 is CASSQRQYV. The DNA for the CDR3 is TGCGCCAGCAGCCAAAGACAGTACGTC.

Many counts were recorded for this clonotype. The chain joins TRBV12-3 or TRBV12-4 to TRBJ1-3; 7 bases map to TRBD1. Trimming removed 6 bases from V and 0 bases from J; junction bases left unmatched: 5. This CDR3 is 15 amino acids long. The chain's CDR3 is CASSRQGFSGNTIYF. The CDR3 coding sequence is TGTGCCAGCAGCCGACAGGGTTTCTCTGGAAACACCATATATTTT.

This clonotype was recorded many times. The genes are TRBV5-1 and TRBJ1-3; unclear D gene. Looked up from germline, CDR1 is SGHRS and CDR2 is YFSETQ. V was cut by 0 bases and J by 0 bases, with 7 bases left in between. The CDR3 loop spans 15 amino acids. The CDR3 DNA reads as TGCGCCAGCAGCTTGGTTAGTCCCTCTGGAAACACCATATATTTT. Its translation is CASSLVSPSGNTIYF.

This clonotype was detected only a few times. The chain employs TRBV5-1 and TRBJ1-2; 8 nucleotides align to TRBD1. Germline CDR1 is SGHRS and CDR2 is YFSETQ. This CDR3 comprises 17 residues. V was clipped by 4 bases and J by 2 bases; unmatched bases: 13. The CDR3 bases are TGCGCCAGCAGCCCCGGGACAGGAGAAGTCATAAACTATGGCTACACCTTC. Protein: CASSPGTGEVINYGYTF.

This clonotype was picked up many times. The V gene is TRBV7-8, the J gene TRBJ2-2; D is unresolved. The CDR3 runs 12 residues. The germline CDR1 and CDR2 sequences are SGHVS and FQNEAQ. V lost 4 bases and J lost 5, with 5 bases in between. In DNA, the CDR3 is TGTGCCAGCAGCTCAGATACCGGGGAGCTGTTTTTT. Translating it yields CASSSDTGELFF.

V and J are TRBV6-1 and TRBJ2-3; tentatively, D is TRBD2 (7 bases). The V and J ends lost 1 base and 5 bases respectively, with 16 bases between them. Germline CDR1 is MNHNS and CDR2 is SASEGT. This CDR3 spans 16 amino acids. The CDR3 reads CASSEDSAGALDTQYF. In DNA form, the CDR3 reads TGTGCCAGCAGTGAAGACTCTGCGGGGGCCTTAGATACGCAGTATTTT.

At least ten counts were recorded for this clonotype. This chain links TRBV6-1 with TRBJ2-7, with a tentative D call TRBD1 (6 bases). This CDR3 is built from 15 residues. Germline loops: CDR1 MNHNS, CDR2 SASEGT. Trimming pared 1 base from V and 3 bases from J, leaving 13 bases between. The CDR3 coding sequence is TGTGCCAGCAGTGAAGGCTGGGTAGGGGGCTACGAGCAGTACGTC. Amino acids: CASSEGWVGGYEQYV.